The entry that follows covers one T cell receptor (beta chain) sequence. Its antigen is not known. Using quantitative 5'-RACE with molecular barcodes, the authors made TCR beta libraries. TCRdb reanalysed the 5' RACE reads using MiXCR and keeps one entry per CDR3 protein. The sample lists 230,000 or so distinct CDR3 sequences, 15% to 20% seen once, with under 40% in the top ten. This specimen comes from a study of CD8 T cells in ankylosing spondylitis. Study observations and caveats: Under 10 highly homologous variants formed a TCR beta motif that appeared characteristic of ankylosing spondylitis blood. Several of the motif variants were reported before in synovial fluid and blood from reactive arthritis.

The sequencing sample was made of blood, either unsorted or a sorted T cell fraction (not recorded which). The receptor was isolated from a male donor with ankylosing spondylitis or in good health (not recorded which).

CDR3: CAISESGGAGNQPQHF. CDR3 sequence (DNA): TGTGCCATCAGTGAGTCCGGGGGCGCGGGCAATCAGCCCCAGCATTTT. The chain couples TRBV10-3 to TRBJ1-5, with a tentative D call TRBD1 (6 bases). Per the germline V gene, CDR1 is ENHRY and CDR2 is SYGVKD. V lost 0 bases and J lost 2, with 11 bases in between. This CDR3 is built from 16 residues.